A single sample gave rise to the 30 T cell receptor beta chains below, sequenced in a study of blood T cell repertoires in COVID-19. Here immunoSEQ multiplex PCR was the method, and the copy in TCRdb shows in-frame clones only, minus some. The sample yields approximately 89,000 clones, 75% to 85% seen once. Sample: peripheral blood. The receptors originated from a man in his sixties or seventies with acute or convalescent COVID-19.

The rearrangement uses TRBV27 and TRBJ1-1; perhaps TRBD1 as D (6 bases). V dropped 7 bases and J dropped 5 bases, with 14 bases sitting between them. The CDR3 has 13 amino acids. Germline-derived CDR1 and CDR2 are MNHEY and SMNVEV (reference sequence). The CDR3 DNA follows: TGTGCCAGCATAAACTCAGGGGCGACTGAAGCTTTCTTT. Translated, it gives CASINSGATEAFF.

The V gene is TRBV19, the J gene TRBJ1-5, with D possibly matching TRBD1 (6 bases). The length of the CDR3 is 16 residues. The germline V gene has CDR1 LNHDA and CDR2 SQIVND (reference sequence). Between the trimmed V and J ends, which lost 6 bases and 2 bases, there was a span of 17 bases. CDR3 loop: CASSPLGRGGNQPQHF. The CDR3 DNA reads TGTGCCAGTAGCCCTCTGGGCAGGGGAGGCAATCAGCCCCAGCATTTT.

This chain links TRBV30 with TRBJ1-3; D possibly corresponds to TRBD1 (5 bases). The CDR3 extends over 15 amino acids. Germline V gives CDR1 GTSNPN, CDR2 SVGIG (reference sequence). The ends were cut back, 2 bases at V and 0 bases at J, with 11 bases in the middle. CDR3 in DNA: TGTGCCTGGAGTCGACAGAAGGTCTCTGGAAACACCATATATTTT. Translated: CAWSRQKVSGNTIYF.

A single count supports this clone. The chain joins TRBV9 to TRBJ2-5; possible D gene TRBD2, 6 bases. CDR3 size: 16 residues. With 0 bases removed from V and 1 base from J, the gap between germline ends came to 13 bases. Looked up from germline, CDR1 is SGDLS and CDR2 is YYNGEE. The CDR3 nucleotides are TGTGCCAGCAGCGTAGCGAGCGGGCAGGGCCAAGAGACCCAGTACTTC. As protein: CASSVASGQGQETQYF.

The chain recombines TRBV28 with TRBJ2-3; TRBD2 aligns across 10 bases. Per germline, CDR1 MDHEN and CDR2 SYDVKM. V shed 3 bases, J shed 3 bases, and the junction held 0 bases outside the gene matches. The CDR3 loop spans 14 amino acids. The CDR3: CASSLGLATDTQYF. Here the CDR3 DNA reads TGTGCCAGCAGTTTGGGACTAGCGACAGATACGCAGTATTTT.

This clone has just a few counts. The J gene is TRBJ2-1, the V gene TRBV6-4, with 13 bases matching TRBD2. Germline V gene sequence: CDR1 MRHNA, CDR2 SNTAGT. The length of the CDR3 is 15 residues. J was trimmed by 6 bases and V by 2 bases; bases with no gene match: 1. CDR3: CASSDRLAGGNEQFF. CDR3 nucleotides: TGTGCCAGCAGTGACAGACTAGCGGGAGGCAATGAGCAGTTCTTC.

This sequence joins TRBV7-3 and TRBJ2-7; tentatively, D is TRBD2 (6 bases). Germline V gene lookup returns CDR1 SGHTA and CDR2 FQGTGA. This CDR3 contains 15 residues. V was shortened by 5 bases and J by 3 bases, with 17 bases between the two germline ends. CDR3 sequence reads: CASSPSGGTGYEQYF. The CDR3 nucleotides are TGTGCCAGCAGCCCTTCAGGAGGGACGGGCTACGAGCAGTACTTC.

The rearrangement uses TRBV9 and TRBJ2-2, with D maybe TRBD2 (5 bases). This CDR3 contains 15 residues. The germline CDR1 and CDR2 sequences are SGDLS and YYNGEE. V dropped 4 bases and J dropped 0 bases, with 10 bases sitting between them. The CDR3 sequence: CASSRSGSNTGELFF. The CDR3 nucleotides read TGTGCCAGCAGCCGAAGCGGCTCGAACACCGGGGAGCTGTTTTTT.

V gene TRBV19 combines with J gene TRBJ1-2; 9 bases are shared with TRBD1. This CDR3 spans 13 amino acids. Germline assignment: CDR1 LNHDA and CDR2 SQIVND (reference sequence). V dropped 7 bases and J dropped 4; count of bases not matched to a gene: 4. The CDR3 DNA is TGTGCCAGTACCCGGGACAGGGTCTATGGCTACACCTTC. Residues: CASTRDRVYGYTF.

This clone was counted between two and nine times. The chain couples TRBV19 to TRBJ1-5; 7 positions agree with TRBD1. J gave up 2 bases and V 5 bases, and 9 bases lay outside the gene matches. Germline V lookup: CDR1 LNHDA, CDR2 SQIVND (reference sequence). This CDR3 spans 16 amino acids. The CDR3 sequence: CASSHGTARGNQPQHF. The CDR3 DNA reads TGTGCCAGTAGTCATGGGACAGCGAGGGGCAATCAGCCCCAGCATTTT. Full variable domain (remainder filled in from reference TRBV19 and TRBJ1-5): DGGITQSPKYLFRKEGQNVTLSCEQNLNHDAMYWYRQDPGQGLRLIYYSQIVNDFQKGDIAEGYSVSREKKESFPLTVTSAQKNPTAFYLCASSHGTARGNQPQHFGDGTRLSIL.

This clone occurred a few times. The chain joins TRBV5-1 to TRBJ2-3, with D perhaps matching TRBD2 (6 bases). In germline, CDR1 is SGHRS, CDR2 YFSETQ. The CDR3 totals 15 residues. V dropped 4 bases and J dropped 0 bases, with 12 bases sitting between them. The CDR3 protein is CASSPGLSSTDTQYF. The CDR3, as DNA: TGCGCCAGCAGCCCGGGACTTTCTAGCACAGATACGCAGTATTTT.

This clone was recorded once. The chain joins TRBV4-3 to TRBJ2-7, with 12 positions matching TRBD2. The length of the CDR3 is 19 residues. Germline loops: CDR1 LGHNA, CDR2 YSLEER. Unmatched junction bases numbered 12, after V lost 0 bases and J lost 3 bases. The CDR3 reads CASSQDGGGPGLAGYEQYF. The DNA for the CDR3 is TGCGCCAGCAGCCAAGACGGTGGGGGTCCGGGACTAGCGGGCTACGAGCAGTACTTC.

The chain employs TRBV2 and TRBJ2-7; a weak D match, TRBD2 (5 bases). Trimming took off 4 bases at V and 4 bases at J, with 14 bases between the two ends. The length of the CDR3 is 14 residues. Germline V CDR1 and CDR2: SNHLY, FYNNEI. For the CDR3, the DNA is TGTGCCAGCAGTGGTCAAGCGGCACCTTACGAGCAGTACTTC. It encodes CASSGQAAPYEQYF.

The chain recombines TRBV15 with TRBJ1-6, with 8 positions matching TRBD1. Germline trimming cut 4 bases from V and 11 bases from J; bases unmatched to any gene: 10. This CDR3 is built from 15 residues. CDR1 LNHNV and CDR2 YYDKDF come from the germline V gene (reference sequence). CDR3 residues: CATSTGTGLVTPLHF. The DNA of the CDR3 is TGTGCCACCAGCACCGGGACAGGACTGGTGACACCCCTCCACTTT.

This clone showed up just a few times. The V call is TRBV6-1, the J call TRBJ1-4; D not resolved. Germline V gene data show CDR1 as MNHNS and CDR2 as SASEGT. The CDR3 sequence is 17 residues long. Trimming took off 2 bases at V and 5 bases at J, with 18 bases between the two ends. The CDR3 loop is CASSEKLSAGGNEKLFF. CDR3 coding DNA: TGTGCCAGCAGTGAAAAGTTGTCGGCCGGCGGAAATGAAAAACTGTTTTTT.

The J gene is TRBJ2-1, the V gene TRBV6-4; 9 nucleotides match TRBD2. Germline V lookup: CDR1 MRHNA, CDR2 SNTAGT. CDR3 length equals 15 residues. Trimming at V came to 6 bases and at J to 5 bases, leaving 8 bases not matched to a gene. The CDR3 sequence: CASREGTSSNNEQFF. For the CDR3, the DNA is TGTGCCAGCAGGGAAGGGACTAGCAGTAACAATGAGCAGTTCTTC.

The CDR3 nucleotides read TGTGCCAGCAGTGTTACTAGCGATGAGCAGTTCTTC. Protein sequence: CASSVTSDEQFF. The V call is TRBV27, the J call TRBJ2-1, with 7 bases lining up with TRBD2. V lost 5 bases to trimming and J lost 8 bases; unmatched junction nucleotides: 3. The CDR3 is 12 residues long. Per the germline V gene, CDR1 is MNHEY and CDR2 is SMNVEV (reference sequence).

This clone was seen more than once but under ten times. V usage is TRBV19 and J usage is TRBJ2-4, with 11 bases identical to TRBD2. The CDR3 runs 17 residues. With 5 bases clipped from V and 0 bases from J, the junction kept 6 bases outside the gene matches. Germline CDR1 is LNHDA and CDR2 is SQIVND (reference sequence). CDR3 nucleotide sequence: TGTGCCAGTAGTGCGAGACTAGCGGGGATAGCCAAAAACATTCAGTACTTC. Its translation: CASSARLAGIAKNIQYF.

The CDR3 loop reads CASSMRISYNEQFF. The CDR3 DNA is TGTGCCAGTAGTATGCGGATATCCTACAATGAGCAGTTCTTC. The chain is built from TRBV19 and TRBJ2-1; D unclear. Deletions cut 3 bases from V and 1 base from J, with 7 bases between. Per the germline V gene, CDR1 is LNHDA and CDR2 is SQIVND (reference sequence). This CDR3 has 14 residues. Variable domain in full (rest from reference TRBV19 and TRBJ2-1): DGGITQSPKYLFRKEGQNVTLSCEQNLNHDAMYWYRQDPGQGLRLIYYSQIVNDFQKGDIAEGYSVSREKKESFPLTVTSAQKNPTAFYLCASSMRISYNEQFFGPGTRLTVL.

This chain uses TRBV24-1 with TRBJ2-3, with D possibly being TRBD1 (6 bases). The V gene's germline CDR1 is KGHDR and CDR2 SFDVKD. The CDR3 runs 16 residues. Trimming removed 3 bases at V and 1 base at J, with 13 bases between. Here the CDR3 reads CATSDPRGKGTDTQYF. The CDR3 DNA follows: TGTGCCACCAGTGATCCCAGGGGAAAGGGCACAGATACGCAGTATTTT.

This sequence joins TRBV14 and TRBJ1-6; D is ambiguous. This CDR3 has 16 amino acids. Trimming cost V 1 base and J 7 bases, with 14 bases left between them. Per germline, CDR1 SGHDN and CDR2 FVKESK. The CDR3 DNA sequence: TGTGCCAGCAGCCAAGTAGCCCGAGCCGGGAATTCACCCCTCCACTTT. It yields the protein CASSQVARAGNSPLHF.

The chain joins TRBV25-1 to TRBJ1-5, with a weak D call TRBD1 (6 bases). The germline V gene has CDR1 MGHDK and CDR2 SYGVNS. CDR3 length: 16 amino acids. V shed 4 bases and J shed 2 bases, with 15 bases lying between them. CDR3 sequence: CASSGQGPWGNQPQHF. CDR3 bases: TGTGCCAGCAGTGGTCAGGGGCCATGGGGCAATCAGCCCCAGCATTTT.

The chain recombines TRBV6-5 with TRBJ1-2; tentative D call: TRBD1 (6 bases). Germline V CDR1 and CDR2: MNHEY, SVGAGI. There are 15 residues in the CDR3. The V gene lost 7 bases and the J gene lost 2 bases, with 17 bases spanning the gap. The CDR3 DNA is TGTGCCAGCACCCTTCTGGGTAGGGGGAACTATGGCTACACCTTC. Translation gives CASTLLGRGNYGYTF.

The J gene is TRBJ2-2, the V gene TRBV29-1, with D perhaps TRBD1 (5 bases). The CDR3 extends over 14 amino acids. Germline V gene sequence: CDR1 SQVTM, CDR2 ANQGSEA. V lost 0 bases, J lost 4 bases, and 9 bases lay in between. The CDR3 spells CSVEDRALTGELFF. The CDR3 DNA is TGCAGCGTTGAAGACAGGGCTCTCACCGGGGAGCTGTTTTTT.

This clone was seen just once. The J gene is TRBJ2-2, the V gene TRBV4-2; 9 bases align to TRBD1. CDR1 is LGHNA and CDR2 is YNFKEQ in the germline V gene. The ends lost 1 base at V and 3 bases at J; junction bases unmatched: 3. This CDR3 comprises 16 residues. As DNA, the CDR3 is TGTGCCAGCAGCCAAGGGACAGGGGAGGACACCGGGGAGCTGTTTTTT. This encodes CASSQGTGEDTGELFF.

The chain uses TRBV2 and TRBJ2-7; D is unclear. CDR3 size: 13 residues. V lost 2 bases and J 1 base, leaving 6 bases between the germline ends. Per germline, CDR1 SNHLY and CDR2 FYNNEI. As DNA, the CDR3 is TGTGCCAGCAGTGAACAGGTTTCCTACGAGCAGTACTTC. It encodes CASSEQVSYEQYF. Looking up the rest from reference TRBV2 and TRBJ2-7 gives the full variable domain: EPEVTQTPSHQVTQMGQEVILRCVPISNHLYFYWYRQILGQKVEFLVSFYNNEISEKSEIFDDQFSVERPDGSNFTLKIRSTKLEDSAMYFCASSEQVSYEQYFGPGTRLTVT.

The CDR3 DNA is TGTGCCAGCAGAAGGGACAGTTTAAGCACTGAAGCTTTCTTT. Amino acids: CASRRDSLSTEAFF. The chain uses TRBV6-5 and TRBJ1-1, with 7 nucleotides matching TRBD1. The CDR3 has 14 amino acids. Germline CDR1 reads MNHEY; CDR2 reads SVGAGI. V lost 6 bases, J lost 4 bases, and 8 bases stayed unmatched.

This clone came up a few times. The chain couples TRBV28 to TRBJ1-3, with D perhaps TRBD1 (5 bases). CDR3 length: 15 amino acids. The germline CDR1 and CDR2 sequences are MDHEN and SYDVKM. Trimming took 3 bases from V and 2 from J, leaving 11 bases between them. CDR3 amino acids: CASSFGPGAGNTIYF. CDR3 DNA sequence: TGTGCCAGCAGTTTTGGCCCGGGGGCTGGAAACACCATATATTTT. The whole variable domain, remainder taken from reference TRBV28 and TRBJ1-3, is DVKVTQSSRYLVKRTGEKVFLECVQDMDHENMFWYRQDPGLGLRLIYFSYDVKMKEKGDIPEGYSVSREKKERFSLILESASTNQTSMYLCASSFGPGAGNTIYFGEGSWLTVV.

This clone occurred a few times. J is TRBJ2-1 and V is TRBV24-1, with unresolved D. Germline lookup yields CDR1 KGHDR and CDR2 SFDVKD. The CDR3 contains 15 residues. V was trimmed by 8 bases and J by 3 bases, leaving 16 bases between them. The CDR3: CATTPVGSIYNEQFF. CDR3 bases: TGTGCCACCACCCCTGTCGGGTCCATCTACAATGAGCAGTTCTTC.

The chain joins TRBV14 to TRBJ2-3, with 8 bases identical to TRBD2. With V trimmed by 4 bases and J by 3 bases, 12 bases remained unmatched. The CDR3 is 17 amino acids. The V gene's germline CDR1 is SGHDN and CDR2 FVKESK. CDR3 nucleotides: TGTGCCAGCAGCCCGCCTCTGCGCGGGAGGTTGACAGATACGCAGTATTTT. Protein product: CASSPPLRGRLTDTQYF.